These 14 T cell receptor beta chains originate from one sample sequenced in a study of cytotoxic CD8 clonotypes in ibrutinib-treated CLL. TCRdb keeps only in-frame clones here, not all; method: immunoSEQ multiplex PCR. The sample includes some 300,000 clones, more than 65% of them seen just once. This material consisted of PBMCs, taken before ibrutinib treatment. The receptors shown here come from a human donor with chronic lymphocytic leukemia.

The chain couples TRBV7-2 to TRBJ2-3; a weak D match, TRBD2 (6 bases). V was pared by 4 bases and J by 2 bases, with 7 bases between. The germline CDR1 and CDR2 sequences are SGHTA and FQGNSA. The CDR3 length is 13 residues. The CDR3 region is CASSSDYTDTQYF. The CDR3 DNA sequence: TGTGCCAGCAGCTCGGACTACACAGATACGCAGTATTTT.

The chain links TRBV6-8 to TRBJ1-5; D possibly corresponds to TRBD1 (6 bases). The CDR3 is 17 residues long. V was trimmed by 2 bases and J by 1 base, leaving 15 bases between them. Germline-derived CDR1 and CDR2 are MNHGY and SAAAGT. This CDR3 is CASSYRSTGRSNQPQHF. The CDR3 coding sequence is TGTGCCAGCAGTTACAGGTCAACAGGGAGAAGCAATCAGCCCCAGCATTTT.

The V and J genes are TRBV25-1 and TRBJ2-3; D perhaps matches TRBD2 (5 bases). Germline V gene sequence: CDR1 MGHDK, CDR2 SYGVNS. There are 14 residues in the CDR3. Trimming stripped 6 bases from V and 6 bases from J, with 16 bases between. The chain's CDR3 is CASRKSGTGDTQYF. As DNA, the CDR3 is TGTGCCAGCAGAAAGAGCGGTACCGGTGATACGCAGTATTTT.

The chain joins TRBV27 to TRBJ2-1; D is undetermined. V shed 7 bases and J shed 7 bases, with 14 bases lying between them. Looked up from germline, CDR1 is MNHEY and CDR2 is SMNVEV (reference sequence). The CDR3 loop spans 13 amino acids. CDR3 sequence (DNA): TGTGCCAGCACCTTAAGAGCAGGTAATGAGCAGTTCTTC. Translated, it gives CASTLRAGNEQFF.

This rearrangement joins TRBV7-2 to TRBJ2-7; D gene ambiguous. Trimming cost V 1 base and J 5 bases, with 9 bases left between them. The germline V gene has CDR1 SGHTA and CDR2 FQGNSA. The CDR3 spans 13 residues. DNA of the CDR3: TGTGCCAGCAGCTTAGTACACAACAACGAGCAGTACTTC. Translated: CASSLVHNNEQYF.

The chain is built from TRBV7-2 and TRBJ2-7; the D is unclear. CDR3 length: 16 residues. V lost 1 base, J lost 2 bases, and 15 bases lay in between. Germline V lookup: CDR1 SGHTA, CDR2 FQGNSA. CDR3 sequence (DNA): TGTGCCAGCAGCTTAGGGGGTTTGGCGGTACCCTACGAGCAGTACTTC. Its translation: CASSLGGLAVPYEQYF.

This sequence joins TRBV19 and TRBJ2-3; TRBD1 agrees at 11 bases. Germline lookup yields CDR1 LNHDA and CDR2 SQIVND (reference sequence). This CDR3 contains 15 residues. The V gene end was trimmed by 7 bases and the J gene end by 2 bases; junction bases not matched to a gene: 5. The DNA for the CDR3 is TGTGCCAGTATGTTGGACAGGGGGCACACAGATACGCAGTATTTT. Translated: CASMLDRGHTDTQYF.

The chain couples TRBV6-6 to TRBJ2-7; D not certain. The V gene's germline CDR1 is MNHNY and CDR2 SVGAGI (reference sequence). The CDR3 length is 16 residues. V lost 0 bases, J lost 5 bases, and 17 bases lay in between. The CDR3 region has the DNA TGTGCCAGCAGTTACTCCACTGGGCCTAAAGGCCACGAGCAGTACTTC. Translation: CASSYSTGPKGHEQYF.

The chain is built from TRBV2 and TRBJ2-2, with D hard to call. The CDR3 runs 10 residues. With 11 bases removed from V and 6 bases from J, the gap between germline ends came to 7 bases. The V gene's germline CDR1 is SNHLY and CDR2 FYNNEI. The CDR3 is CASSSGELFF. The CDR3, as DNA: TGTGCCTCGTCGTCCGGGGAGCTGTTTTTT. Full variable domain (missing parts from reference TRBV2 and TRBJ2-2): EPEVTQTPSHQVTQMGQEVILRCVPISNHLYFYWYRQILGQKVEFLVSFYNNEISEKSEIFDDQFSVERPDGSNFTLKIRSTKLEDSAMYFCASSSGELFFGEGSRLTVL.

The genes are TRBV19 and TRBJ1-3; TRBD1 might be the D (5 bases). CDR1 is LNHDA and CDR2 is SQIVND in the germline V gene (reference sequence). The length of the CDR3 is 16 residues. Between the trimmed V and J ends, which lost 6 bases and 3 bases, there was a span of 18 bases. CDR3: CASSRTTGGDGNTIYF. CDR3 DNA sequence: TGTGCCAGTAGCCGTACCACAGGCGGGGATGGAAACACCATATATTTT.

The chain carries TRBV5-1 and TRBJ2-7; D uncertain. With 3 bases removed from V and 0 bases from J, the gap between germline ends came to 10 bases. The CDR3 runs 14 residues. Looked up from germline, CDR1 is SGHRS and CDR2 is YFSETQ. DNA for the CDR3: TGCGCCAGCAGCTCGCTGGATAGCTCCTACGAGCAGTACTTC. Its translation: CASSSLDSSYEQYF.

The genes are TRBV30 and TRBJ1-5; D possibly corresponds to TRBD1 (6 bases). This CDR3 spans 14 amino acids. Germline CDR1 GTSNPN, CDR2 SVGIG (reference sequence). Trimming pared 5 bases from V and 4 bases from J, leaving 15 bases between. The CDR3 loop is CAWGYGTGNQPQHF. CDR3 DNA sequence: TGTGCCTGGGGGTATGGCACAGGGAATCAGCCCCAGCATTTT.

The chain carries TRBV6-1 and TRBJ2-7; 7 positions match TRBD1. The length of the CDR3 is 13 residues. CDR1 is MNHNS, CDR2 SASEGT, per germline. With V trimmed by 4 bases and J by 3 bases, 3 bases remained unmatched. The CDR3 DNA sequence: TGTGCCAGCAGTGTTAACAGGGGCTACGAGCAGTACTTC. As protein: CASSVNRGYEQYF.

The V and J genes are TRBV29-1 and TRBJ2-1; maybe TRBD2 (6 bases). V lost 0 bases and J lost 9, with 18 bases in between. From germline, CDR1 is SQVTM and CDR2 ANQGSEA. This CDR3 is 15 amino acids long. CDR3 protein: CSVEDRSGLNREQFF. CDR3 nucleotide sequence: TGCAGCGTTGAAGACCGTAGCGGCTTAAACCGTGAGCAGTTCTTC.